This T cell receptor beta chain was obtained from a study of beta chain features in type 1 diabetes (dated 2018 in TCRdb). About the full investigation: Mean age, gender distribution, total cell number and subset yield did not differ between patients and healthy donors. A total of 107,917,701 sorted cells were examined across all samples, and the number of cells per subset was strongly correlated with RNA yield. The study compared the TCRB repertoires of sorted circulating CD4+ T cell subsets in recently diagnosed type 1 diabetes patients with those in matched healthy donors. Regulatory and stem cell-like memory subsets were isolated from only 8 patients and about 8 healthy donors, whereas naive and central memory subsets came from all 30 or so donors.

From each donor, a single peripheral blood sample of approximately 110 mL on average was drawn into heparinised tubes. A BD FACSAria II and a panel including CD45RO, CCR7, CD25, CD127, CD95 and CD27 were used to sort naive, central memory, regulatory and stem cell-like memory CD4+ T cells. Purity was above 95% for every sorted population. Right away, PBMCs were isolated by Lymphoprep density gradient centrifugation and were stained directly, with no culture step. Samples were stained and sorted in pairs, with one healthy donor and one patient per experiment, so that batch effects were minimized. Results and caveats for the whole study, not just this receptor: Because cDNA rather than genomic DNA was sequenced, highly expressing activated cells could have been over-represented, although no difference in activation and CD3 levels was found between groups. Because small numbers of individuals were included in the HLA sub-analyses, any influence of HLA type on TCRB rearrangement was left unresolved. At VDJ recombination sites, patients with type 1 diabetes made fewer insertions and deleted more nucleotides, a pattern implying thymic rearrangement abnormalities. Naive, central memory and regulatory TCRB repertoires appeared more similar among patients than among healthy donors. In all four CD4+ subsets, TCRB CDR3 length was moderately but significantly shorter in type 1 diabetes patients. PCR might favor shorter templates, but patient and control samples were amplified and corrected together, so any skew would affect both groups equally.

The High Capacity cDNA Reverse Transcription Kit was used to reverse transcribe all of the isolated RNA, meaning that expressed TCRB transcripts were what got sequenced. Naive, central memory and regulatory T cell samples underwent deep immunoSEQ sequencing, averaging about 3.57 million total reads per sample. After sorted cells were lysed in RLT buffer, RNA was extracted with DNase-treated RNeasy Micro or Mini kits, with the choice depending on cell number. To prevent cross-contamination, every cell subset was processed on its own, while patient and healthy donor samples were processed together. The immunoSEQ multiplex PCR was used to amplify TCRB sequences from cDNA, yielding 87-bp fragments that span the CDR3 region. The amplicons were sequenced using the Illumina HiSeq platform. In the paper's pipeline: PCR bias was computationally corrected using synthetic template baselines, reads within Hamming distance 2 were collapsed, and singletons that could not be merged were discarded. Reads were aligned against IMGT so that V, D and J genes, CDR3 length and insertions or deletions at six rearrangement sites could be assigned. Within each subset, clonotype counts were normalized to sorted cell number, and only after that were true diversity and Gini coefficients computed with the tcR R package. Repertoire sharing was quantified using the overlap coefficient calculated on TCRB nucleotide sequences. Out-of-frame TCRB sequences from naive cells were analyzed as a proxy for the pre-selection repertoire. Here the immuneACCESS table is served through TCRdb, limited to in-frame sequences with V and J called. Missing clones are a known gap in these copies; in checked studies unresolved V genes cover under half, and the rest lacks a known reason. The V and J calls and clone size come from that table; D and trimming were worked out from the DNA. The sample has around 240,000 clones on record, 9.6% of them singletons. 0.034% of the sample rests with the top ten.

As concerns this clone: It has no known antigen specificity. Base qualities were left out, and no much larger clone turns up one base away.

The V end loses 5 bases and the J end loses 4 bases, and a stretch of 14 bases separates them. For CDR1 and CDR2, the germline V gene (reference sequence) lists MNHEY and SMNVEV. The CDR3 runs 14 amino acids, cysteine and phenylalanine included. Left in the record is the CDR3 DNA by itself, 42 bases read in frame from the first base. Specimen: naive CD4+ T cells from blood. The cell subset or site label, read with the paper, signifies: true naive CD4+ T cells. The rearranged segments are TRBV27 and TRBJ1-2, with the D gene not confidently named. The origin of this receptor is a young woman in good health. The CDR3 sequence is CASSPARGGYGYTF. The DNA is as follows: TGTGCCAGCAGTCCCGCACGCGGAGGCTATGGCTACACCTTC.